These T cell receptor beta chains were read from a single sample in a study of T cells after yellow fever vaccination. TCRdb called the 5' RACE reads again in MiXCR, with one record for every CDR3 protein. The sample lists about 350,000 distinct CDR3 sequences; roughly 8% were seen once. The sequences come from PBMCs, collected more than 35 days after the first yellow fever vaccination. The receptors originated from a man younger than 35 who received the YFV17D yellow fever vaccine. The CDR3 runs from the conserved cysteine through the conserved F or W. D genes are given only for firm matches. Only part of the rows carry a size: once, few, many, or a class if the clone is expanded.

>many|12|TRBD1|TRBV29-1|TRBJ2-5
CSVGQVRETQYF
TGCAGCGTCGGACAGGTGCGAGAGACCCAGTACTTC
>many|14|-|TRBV6-1|TRBJ2-1
CASSVGQGGNEQFF
TGTGCCAGCAGTGTTGGCCAGGGGGGCAATGAGCAGTTCTTC
>-|14|-|TRBV12-3/TRBV12-4|TRBJ2-2
CASSPAGRTGELFF
TGTGCCAGCAGCCCGGCAGGGCGAACCGGGGAGCTGTTTTTT
>few|13|-|TRBV20-1|TRBJ1-6
CSARSYGDSPLHF
TGCAGTGCTAGGTCCTACGGGGATTCACCCCTCCACTTT
>many|15|TRBD1|TRBV6-5|TRBJ2-5
CASSWGQGAQETQYF
TGTGCCAGCAGTTGGGGACAGGGGGCCCAAGAGACCCAGTACTTC
>-|13|-|TRBV20-1|TRBJ1-5
CSARDLENQPQHF
TGCAGTGCTAGAGATTTAGAGAATCAGCCCCAGCATTTT
>few|16|TRBD2|TRBV4-1|TRBJ2-3
CASSQGRWGGTDTQYF
TGCGCCAGCAGCCAAGGGAGGTGGGGAGGGACAGATACGCAGTATTTT
>few|14|TRBD1|TRBV2|TRBJ2-7
CASTGTGGRYEQYF
TGTGCCAGCACTGGGACAGGGGGAAGGTACGAGCAGTACTTC
>-|16|TRBD2|TRBV12-3/TRBV12-4|TRBJ2-5
CASSLGSGGALGTQYF
TGTGCCAGCAGTTTAGGTAGCGGGGGGGCTCTTGGGACCCAGTACTTC
>-|13|-|TRBV18|TRBJ2-2
CASSPREPGELFF
TGTGCCAGCTCACCACGCGAACCCGGGGAGCTGTTTTTT
>many|17|-|TRBV25-1|TRBJ1-2
CASSEYKPPGRAGGYTF
TGTGCCAGCAGTGAATACAAACCCCCGGGGCGAGCCGGTGGCTACACCTTC
>-|13|TRBD1|TRBV19|TRBJ1-5
CASRDRYNQPQHF
TGTGCCAGTAGGGACAGGTACAATCAGCCCCAGCATTTT
>many|15|-|TRBV11-2|TRBJ2-1
CASSLRRQAVYEQFF
TGTGCCAGCAGCTTAAGGCGGCAAGCGGTCTATGAGCAGTTCTTC
>few|15|-|TRBV6-1|TRBJ1-2
CAGTLRQGSKGGYTF
TGTGCCGGCACCCTAAGGCAGGGGTCTAAGGGTGGCTACACCTTC